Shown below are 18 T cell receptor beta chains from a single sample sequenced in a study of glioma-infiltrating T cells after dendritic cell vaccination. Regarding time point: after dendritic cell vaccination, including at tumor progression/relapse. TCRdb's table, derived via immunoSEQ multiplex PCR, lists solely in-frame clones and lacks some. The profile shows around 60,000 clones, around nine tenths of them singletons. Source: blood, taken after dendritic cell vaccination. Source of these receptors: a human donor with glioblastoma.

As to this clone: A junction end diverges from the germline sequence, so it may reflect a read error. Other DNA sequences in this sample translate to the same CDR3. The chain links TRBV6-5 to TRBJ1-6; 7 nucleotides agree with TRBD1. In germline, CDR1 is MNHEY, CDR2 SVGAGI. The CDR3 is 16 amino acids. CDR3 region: CASSYPGTAYNSPLHF. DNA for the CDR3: TGTGCCAGCAGTTACCCCGGGACAGCCTATAATTCCCCCCTCCACTTT.

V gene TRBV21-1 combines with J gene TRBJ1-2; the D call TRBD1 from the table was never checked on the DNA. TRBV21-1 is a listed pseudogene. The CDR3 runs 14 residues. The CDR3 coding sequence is TGTGCCAGCAGCGGTTGGGGGCGTAACTATGGCTACACCTTC. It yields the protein CASSGWGRNYGYTF.

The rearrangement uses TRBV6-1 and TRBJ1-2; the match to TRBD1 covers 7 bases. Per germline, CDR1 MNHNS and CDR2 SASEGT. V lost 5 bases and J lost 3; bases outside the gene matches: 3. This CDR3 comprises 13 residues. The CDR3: CASSLGQHYGYTF. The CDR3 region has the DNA TGTGCCAGCAGTCTGGGACAGCACTATGGCTACACCTTC.

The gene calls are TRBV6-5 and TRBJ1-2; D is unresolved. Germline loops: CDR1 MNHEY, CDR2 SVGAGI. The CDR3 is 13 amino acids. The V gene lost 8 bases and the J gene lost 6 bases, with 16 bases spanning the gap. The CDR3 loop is CASSDGVENGYTF. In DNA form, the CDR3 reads TGTGCCAGCTCCGACGGAGTTGAAAATGGCTACACCTTC.

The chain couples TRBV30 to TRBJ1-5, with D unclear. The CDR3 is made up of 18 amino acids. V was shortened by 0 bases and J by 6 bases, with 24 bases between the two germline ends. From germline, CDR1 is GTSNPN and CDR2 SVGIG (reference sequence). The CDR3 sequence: CAWSVPQAKDLNGQPQHF. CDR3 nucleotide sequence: TGTGCCTGGAGTGTACCCCAGGCCAAGGATTTAAATGGTCAGCCCCAGCATTTT.

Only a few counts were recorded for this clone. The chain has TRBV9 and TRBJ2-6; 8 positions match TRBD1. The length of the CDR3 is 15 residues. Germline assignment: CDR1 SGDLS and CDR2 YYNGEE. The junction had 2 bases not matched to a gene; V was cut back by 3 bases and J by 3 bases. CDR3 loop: CASSAQGVGANVLTF. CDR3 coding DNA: TGTGCCAGCAGCGCACAGGGGGTTGGGGCCAACGTCCTGACTTTC.

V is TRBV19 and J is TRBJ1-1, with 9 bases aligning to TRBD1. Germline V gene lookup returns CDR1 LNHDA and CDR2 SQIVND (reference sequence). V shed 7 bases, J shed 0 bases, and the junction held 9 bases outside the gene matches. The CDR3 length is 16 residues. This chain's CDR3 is CASKEGQGIMNTEAFF. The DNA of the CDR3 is TGTGCCAGTAAGGAGGGACAGGGCATCATGAACACTGAAGCTTTCTTT.

This CDR3 is CASSLRAGGRSYNEQFF. The DNA of the CDR3 is TGTGCCAGCAGCTTAAGAGCGGGGGGCCGCTCCTACAATGAGCAGTTCTTC. The chain recombines TRBV11-2 with TRBJ2-1; TRBD2 matches at 9 bases. The junction had 5 bases not matched to a gene; V was cut back by 2 bases and J by 0 bases. Germline values: CDR1 SGHAT, CDR2 FQNNGV. The CDR3 sequence is 17 residues long.

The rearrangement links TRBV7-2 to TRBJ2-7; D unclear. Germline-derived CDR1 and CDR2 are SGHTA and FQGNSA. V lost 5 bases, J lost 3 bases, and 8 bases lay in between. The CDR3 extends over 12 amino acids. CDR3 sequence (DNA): TGTGCCAGCAGCCCCAGTGGCTACGAGCAGTACTTC. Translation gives CASSPSGYEQYF.

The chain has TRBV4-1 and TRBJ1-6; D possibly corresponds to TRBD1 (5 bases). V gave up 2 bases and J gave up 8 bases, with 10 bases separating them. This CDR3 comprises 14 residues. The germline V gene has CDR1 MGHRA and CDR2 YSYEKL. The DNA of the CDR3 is TGCGCCAGCAGCCAACAGGGCATGGATTCACCCCTCCACTTT. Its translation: CASSQQGMDSPLHF.

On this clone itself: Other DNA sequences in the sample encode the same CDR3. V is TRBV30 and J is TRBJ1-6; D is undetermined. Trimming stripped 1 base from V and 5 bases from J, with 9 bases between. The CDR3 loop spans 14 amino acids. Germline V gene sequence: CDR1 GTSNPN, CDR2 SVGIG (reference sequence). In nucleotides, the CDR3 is TGTGCCTGGAGTGGTAACAGTCATAATTCACCCCTCCACTTT. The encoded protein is CAWSGNSHNSPLHF.

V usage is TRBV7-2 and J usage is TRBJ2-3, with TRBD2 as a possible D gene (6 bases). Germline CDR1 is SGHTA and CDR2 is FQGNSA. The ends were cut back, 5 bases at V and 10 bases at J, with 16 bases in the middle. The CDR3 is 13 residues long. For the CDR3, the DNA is TGTGCCAGCAGCGCTGACACCCCGGGGGCGCAGTATTTT. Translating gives CASSADTPGAQYF.

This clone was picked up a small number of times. The CDR3 DNA follows: TGTGCCAGCAGCCCGGGGACAGTTCCCAGGGATACGCAGTATTTT. It is translated as CASSPGTVPRDTQYF. The chain couples TRBV7-3 to TRBJ2-3; TRBD1 agrees at 7 bases. This CDR3 has 15 amino acids. CDR1 and CDR2 from the germline V gene are SGHTA and FQGTGA. The V segment lost 5 bases and the J segment 6 bases; nucleotides outside the gene matches: 11.

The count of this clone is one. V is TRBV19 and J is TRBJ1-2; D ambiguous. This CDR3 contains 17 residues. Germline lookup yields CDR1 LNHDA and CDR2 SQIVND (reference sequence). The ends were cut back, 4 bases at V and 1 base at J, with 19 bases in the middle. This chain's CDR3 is CASSNRLAASSNYGYTF. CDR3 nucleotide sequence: TGTGCCAGTAGTAATAGGTTGGCCGCCTCTAGTAACTATGGCTACACCTTC.

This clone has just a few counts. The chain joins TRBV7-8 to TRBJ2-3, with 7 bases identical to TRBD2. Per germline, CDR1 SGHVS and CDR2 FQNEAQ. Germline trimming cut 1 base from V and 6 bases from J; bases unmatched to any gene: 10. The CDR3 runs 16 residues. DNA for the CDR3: TGTGCCAGCAGCTTAGGGACCGCGACTAGCAGCGATACGCAGTATTTT. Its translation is CASSLGTATSSDTQYF.

CDR3 protein: CASSLDRDHNQPQHF. CDR3 bases: TGTGCCAGCAGTCTGGACAGGGACCATAATCAGCCCCAGCATTTT. V gene TRBV6-5 combines with J gene TRBJ1-5; 8 bases line up with TRBD1. V was pared by 5 bases and J by 4 bases, with 7 bases of the junction left unmatched. The CDR3 is made up of 15 amino acids. CDR1 is MNHEY and CDR2 is SVGAGI in the germline V gene.

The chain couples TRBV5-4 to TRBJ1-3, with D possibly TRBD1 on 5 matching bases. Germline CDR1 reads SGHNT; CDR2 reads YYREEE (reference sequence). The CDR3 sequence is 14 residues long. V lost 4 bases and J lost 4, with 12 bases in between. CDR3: CASSPGGGGNTIYF. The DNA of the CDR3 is TGTGCCAGCAGCCCCGGGGGAGGCGGAAACACCATATATTTT.

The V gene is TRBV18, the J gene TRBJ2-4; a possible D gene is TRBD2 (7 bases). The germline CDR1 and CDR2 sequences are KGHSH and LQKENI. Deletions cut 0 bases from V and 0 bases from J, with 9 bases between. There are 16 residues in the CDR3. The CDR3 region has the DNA TGTGCCAGCTCACCACCGGGGGGGGCAGCCAAAAACATTCAGTACTTC. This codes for CASSPPGGAAKNIQYF.